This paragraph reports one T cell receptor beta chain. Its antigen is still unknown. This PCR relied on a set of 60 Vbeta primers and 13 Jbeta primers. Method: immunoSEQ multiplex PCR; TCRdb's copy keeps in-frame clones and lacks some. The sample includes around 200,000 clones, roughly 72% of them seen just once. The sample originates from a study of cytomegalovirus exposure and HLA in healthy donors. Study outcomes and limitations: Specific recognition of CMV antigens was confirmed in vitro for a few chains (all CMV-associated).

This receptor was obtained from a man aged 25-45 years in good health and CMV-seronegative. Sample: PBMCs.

The CDR3 here is CASSPGTSGNNEQFF. CDR3 bases: TGTGCCAGCAGCCCCGGGACTAGCGGCAACAATGAGCAGTTCTTC. V is TRBV5-4 and J is TRBJ2-1; 11 bases are shared with TRBD2. This CDR3 contains 15 residues. J was trimmed by 5 bases and V by 4 bases; bases with no gene match: 5. The germline gives CDR1 SGHNT, CDR2 YYREEE (reference sequence).